The sequence of this TCR beta chain was determined in a study of glioma-infiltrating T cells (dated by TCRdb to 2015 to 2016). Regarding the study in general: Glioma tissue, non-neoplastic brain tissue and matched peripheral blood mononuclear cells were used as sources from which TCR alpha- and beta-chain repertoires were sequenced. The paired cohort comprised three low-grade glioma patients, several primary glioblastoma patients and three non-glioma patients contributing non-neoplastic brain tissue. To measure divergence between tissue and blood T-cell populations, each tissue-infiltrating repertoire was compared with the peripheral blood repertoire of the same patient. General findings and caveats noted by the study authors: Tissue and blood shared very few CDR3 sequences, a result attributed to high CDR3 diversity and limited sampling. The group comparisons were based on small numbers of patients: three non-neoplastic, three low-grade glioma and several glioblastoma patients. VJ-independent divergence between tissue and blood was found to be below expectation in non-neoplastic patients but above expectation in all gliomas, particularly low-grade gliomas.

The iRepertoire nested amplicon-rescue multiplex PCR (arm-PCR) platform was used to amplify TCR alpha and beta CDR3 regions from RNA. One-step reverse transcription and amplification used about 95-450 ng of tissue mRNA or PBMC total RNA as input. Following bead purification, Illumina adapters were added by a secondary multiplex PCR, and the libraries were gel-purified between 200 and 400 bp. Demultiplexing relied on internal 6-nucleotide barcodes carried by the libraries. Libraries were sequenced on an Illumina MiSeq with 2x220 or 2x250 nucleotide paired-end reads. Per the original workflow: Paired reads were merged using FLASH 1.2.11 and aligned with BWA-MEM to the GRCh37 human genome, and TRA and TRB reads were then extracted. For V and J assignment, an IMGT-derived reference of cassette sequences and CDR3 motifs that included pseudogenes was used. Three-frame translation of reads was performed, and productive CDR3s were defined as those with a C...FGXG motif and no stop codons. A clonotype was defined as a unique combination of a V-J cassette pair and a CDR3 amino acid sequence. Filtering of reads was based on Hamming distance, with the threshold set by the sequence error rate of each sample in mapped regions. Through fastp at Q25 and MiXCR, TCRdb rebuilt clones from the public reads, retaining in-frame beta chains. Rows matching on CDR3 protein sequence are summarized as one entry with the most common DNA and genes. The V and J calls were not made by the authors but by TCRdb's processing. The sample table records around 170,000 distinct CDR3 sequences; more than 35% of these occur just once. The leading ten clones occupy roughly 5.2% of the sample.

With regard to this clonotype: This clone's antigen is unknown. Qualities for individual bases were not recorded, and no much larger clone is one base off.

V and J are truncated by 7 bases and 5 bases respectively, leaving an intervening sequence of 15 bases. As encoded in the germline V gene, CDR1 is SNHLY while CDR2 is FYNNEI. Its CDR3 holds 14 amino acids, cysteine through phenylalanine. Only the CDR3 DNA stays, 42 bases, in frame from base 1. The V and J segments used are TRBV2 and TRBJ2-1; the D gene assignment is perhaps TRBD1 or TRBD2, with each matching 6 bases. The sequence was obtained from a human donor with low-grade glioma or glioblastoma, undergoing nonglioma brain surgery, or in good health (not recorded which). The source material was glioma tissue, nonneoplastic brain tissue, or PBMCs (not recorded which). The encoded CDR3 is CASTKGGSHNEQFF. The sequenced DNA is TGTGCCAGCACAAAGGGGGGCAGTCACAATGAGCAGTTCTTC.